Following are 23 T cell receptor beta chains from one sample sequenced in a study of Graves' ophthalmopathy and Graves' hyperthyroidism. Amplification targeted the TCR beta CDR3 regions, with RNA transcripts as the source material. In the first round, RT-PCR was carried out with HTBI primers, and a multiplex PCR formed the second round. TCRdb analysed the multiplex PCR reads with MiXCR anew, one entry per CDR3 protein. The table shows approximately 540,000 distinct CDR3 sequences, with less than 45% occurring only once. The sequenced material came from peripheral blood or thyroid tissue (not recorded which). These receptors originate from an adult man with Graves' hyperthyroidism.

This clonotype was recorded many times. The rearrangement joins TRBV4-1 to TRBJ1-6, with D unresolved. CDR1 and CDR2 (germline): MGHRA, YSYEKL. This CDR3 region has 16 residues. V lost 0 bases and J lost 0, with 6 bases in between. CDR3 nucleotide sequence: TGCGCCAGCAGCCAAGAACCGAGCTCCTATAATTCACCCCTCCACTTT. Its translation is CASSQEPSSYNSPLHF.

This clonotype was observed at least ten times. CDR3 sequence: CASSQAGRYEQYF. The DNA of the CDR3 is TGTGCCAGCAGCCAAGCGGGACGCTACGAGCAGTACTTC. The chain couples TRBV14 to TRBJ2-7; perhaps D is TRBD1 or TRBD2 (5 bases each). Deletions cut 1 base from V and 3 bases from J, with 7 bases between. The V gene's germline CDR1 is SGHDN and CDR2 FVKESK. The CDR3 is 13 amino acids.

This clonotype was picked up many times. This chain connects TRBV4-1 to TRBJ2-5, with 10 bases lining up with TRBD2. The CDR3 is 14 residues long. Germline CDR1 MGHRA, CDR2 YSYEKL. With V trimmed by 3 bases and J by 5 bases, 3 bases remained unmatched. In nucleotides, the CDR3 is TGCGCCAGCAGCCAGCTAGCGGGAGATGAGACCCAGTACTTC. Encoded protein: CASSQLAGDETQYF.

Points on this clonotype: This may arise from a read error, as a much more abundant clone is one base away. The V gene is TRBV10-3, the J gene TRBJ2-5; D unresolved. The V gene's germline CDR1 is ENHRY and CDR2 SYGVKD. The CDR3 extends over 14 amino acids. The V gene lost 5 bases and the J gene lost 5 bases, with 15 bases spanning the gap. The CDR3 reads CAISLSRVGETQYF. CDR3 in DNA: TGTGCCATCAGTTTGTCCCGGGTTGGCGAGACCCAGTACTTC.

The V and J genes are TRBV7-9 and TRBJ2-7; D remains ambiguous. V was trimmed by 5 bases and J by 0 bases, leaving 14 bases between them. Per germline, CDR1 SEHNR and CDR2 FQNEAQ (reference sequence). The CDR3 totals 15 residues. The CDR3 DNA reads as TGTGCCAGCAGCACCCTAGGCAGTAGCTCCTACGAGCAGTACTTC. Encoded protein: CASSTLGSSSYEQYF. The full variable domain, its missing parts supplied by reference TRBV7-9 and TRBJ2-7, is DTGVSQNPRHKITKRGQNVTFRCDPISEHNRLYWYRQTLGQGPEFLTYFQNEAQLEKSRLLSDRFSAERPKGSFSTLEIQRTEQGDSAMYLCASSTLGSSSYEQYFGPGTRLTVT.

This clonotype was counted at least ten times. The V and J genes are TRBV7-9 and TRBJ1-1, with TRBD1 identical over 8 bases. In germline, CDR1 is SEHNR, CDR2 FQNEAQ (reference sequence). The CDR3 length is 17 residues. The V segment lost 1 base and the J segment 0 bases; nucleotides outside the gene matches: 7. This chain's CDR3 is CASSLGQGPEMNTEAFF. DNA of the CDR3: TGTGCCAGCAGCTTAGGACAGGGGCCTGAAATGAACACTGAAGCTTTCTTT.

The table lists this clonotype with many counts. The CDR3 here is CASSQGTINEKLFF. In DNA form, the CDR3 reads TGTGCCAGCAGCCAGGGGACAATTAATGAAAAACTGTTTTTT. The rearrangement joins TRBV7-2 to TRBJ1-4; D is possibly TRBD1 (6 bases). The CDR3 is 14 residues long. Trimming cost V 5 bases and J 4 bases, with 11 bases left between them. Germline CDR1 is SGHTA and CDR2 is FQGNSA.

J is TRBJ1-5 and V is TRBV6-2 or TRBV6-3; D is unresolved. The CDR3 sequence is 17 residues long. Trimming stripped 0 bases from V and 1 base from J, with 13 bases between. Germline V lookup: CDR1 MNHEY, CDR2 SVGEGT. CDR3 in amino acids: CASSYSISRQSNQPQHF. CDR3 nucleotide sequence: TGTGCCAGCAGTTACTCGATATCTCGGCAGAGCAATCAGCCCCAGCATTTT.

The chain carries TRBV27 and TRBJ1-1; TRBD1 agrees at 7 bases. The V gene's germline CDR1 is MNHEY and CDR2 SMNVEV (reference sequence). The CDR3 spans 15 residues. The J segment lost 5 bases and the V segment lost 6 bases, leaving 12 bases of the junction unmatched. The CDR3 DNA reads TGTGCCAGCAGCCTGAATGACAGGGCGAGGACTGAAGCTTTCTTT. Encoded protein: CASSLNDRARTEAFF.

This clonotype was seen ten or more times. The genes are TRBV29-1 and TRBJ2-2, with D tentatively TRBD1 or TRBD2 (6 bases each). Per germline, CDR1 SQVTM and CDR2 ANQGSEA. Trimming removed 5 bases at V and 7 bases at J, with 14 bases between. This CDR3 is 13 amino acids long. The CDR3 spells CSVFDRRGGELFF. The CDR3 coding sequence is TGCAGCGTTTTTGACAGGCGGGGCGGGGAGCTGTTTTTT.

This chain connects TRBV10-3 to TRBJ1-2, with a weak D call TRBD1 (6 bases). CDR3 size: 16 residues. Germline loops: CDR1 ENHRY, CDR2 SYGVKD. Trimming pared 5 bases from V and 6 bases from J, leaving 22 bases between. CDR3 sequence (DNA): TGTGCCATCAGTACCGGGACTAGCGGGGGGCAAGATGGCTACACCTTC. It encodes CAISTGTSGGQDGYTF.

Ten or more counts support this clonotype. J is TRBJ2-7 and V is TRBV25-1, with D unclear. The ends were cut back, 3 bases at V and 7 bases at J, with 13 bases in the middle. CDR1 and CDR2 from the germline V gene are MGHDK and SYGVNS. The CDR3 has 13 amino acids. This CDR3 reads CASSETRDREQYF. DNA for the CDR3: TGTGCCAGCAGTGAGACCCGAGATCGGGAGCAGTACTTC.

Worth noting for this clonotype: One end of the junction does not line up with germline, which may come from a read error. The chain recombines TRBV7-9 with TRBJ2-5, with D possibly TRBD1 on 7 matching bases. Germline V CDR1 and CDR2: SEHNR, FQNEAQ (reference sequence). The CDR3 extends over 17 amino acids. CDR3 sequence (DNA): TGCGCCAGCAGCTTGAGGGGACCGACAGGGTGGGAGGATACGCAGTACTTC. Amino acids: CASSLRGPTGWEDTQYF.

In this sample, this clonotype turned up many times. The genes are TRBV20-1 and TRBJ2-5; 14 nucleotides agree with TRBD2. Germline CDR1 DFQATT, CDR2 SNEGSKA (reference sequence). The CDR3 length is 14 residues. J gave up 3 bases and V 6 bases, and 3 bases lay outside the gene matches. CDR3 DNA sequence: TGCAGTGCGGGACTAGCGGGGGTCGAAGAGACCCAGTACTTC. It yields the protein CSAGLAGVEETQYF.

V usage is TRBV24-1 and J usage is TRBJ2-7, with TRBD1 identical over 12 bases. This CDR3 is built from 15 residues. Germline V lookup: CDR1 KGHDR, CDR2 SFDVKD. V lost 5 bases and J lost 6; bases outside the gene matches: 7. The CDR3 DNA sequence: TGTGCCACCAGTGTCCCGGGACAGGGGGCTTCCGAGCAGTACTTC. Its translation is CATSVPGQGASEQYF.

The table lists this clonotype with a few counts. The V and J genes are TRBV28 and TRBJ2-7; 8 positions agree with TRBD2. The CDR3 has 16 amino acids. Looked up from germline, CDR1 is MDHEN and CDR2 is SYDVKM. The V gene end was trimmed by 5 bases and the J gene end by 1 base; junction bases not matched to a gene: 10. CDR3 in amino acids: CASSTPGLVISYEQYF. CDR3 coding DNA: TGTGCCAGCAGTACCCCGGGACTAGTGATATCCTACGAGCAGTACTTC.

In this sample, this clonotype turned up many times. The chain is built from TRBV6-6 and TRBJ2-5; no definite D call. This CDR3 has 11 residues. The V end was cut by 8 bases, the J end by 1 base, with 5 bases between. Germline CDR1 reads MNHNY; CDR2 reads SVGAGI (reference sequence). In nucleotides, the CDR3 is TGTGCCAGCCTGGGCCAAGAGACCCAGTACTTC. This sequence encodes CASLGQETQYF.

This clonotype was detected ten times or more. V is TRBV9 and J is TRBJ1-2; the match to TRBD1 covers 7 bases. The CDR3 totals 15 residues. Germline CDR1 and CDR2: SGDLS and YYNGEE. V lost 4 bases and J lost 0; bases outside the gene matches: 6. CDR3 in amino acids: CASSNTGAPNYGYTF. In nucleotides, the CDR3 is TGTGCCAGCAGCAACACAGGGGCCCCTAACTATGGCTACACCTTC.

Only a few counts were recorded for this clonotype. V usage is TRBV27 and J usage is TRBJ1-5; D is unresolved. Germline CDR1 and CDR2: MNHEY and SMNVEV (reference sequence). V gave up 8 bases and J gave up 1 base, with 12 bases separating them. This CDR3 region has 14 residues. In nucleotides, the CDR3 is TGTGCCAGCGGAAGCAAGGAGAGCAATCAGCCCCAGCATTTT. As protein: CASGSKESNQPQHF.

The rearrangement joins TRBV10-3 to TRBJ1-2, with a weak D call TRBD1 (6 bases). V was trimmed by 6 bases and J by 12 bases, leaving 17 bases between them. CDR3 length: 12 residues. Germline CDR1 ENHRY, CDR2 SYGVKD. CDR3 bases: TGTGCCATCAGCAGAGACAGGATTGGAAACACCTTC. Translation: CAISRDRIGNTF.

The chain has TRBV12-3 or TRBV12-4 and TRBJ1-6; 8 nucleotides align to TRBD1. This CDR3 comprises 15 residues. The ends lost 3 bases at V and 9 bases at J; junction bases unmatched: 7. The CDR3 sequence: CASSFWQGASSPLHF. The CDR3, as DNA: TGTGCCAGCAGTTTCTGGCAGGGGGCGAGTTCACCCCTCCACTTT.

This clonotype was picked up many times. This CDR3 is CATRQGTYEQYF. In nucleotides, the CDR3 is TGTGCCACACGTCAGGGAACCTACGAGCAGTACTTC. This rearrangement joins TRBV10-3 to TRBJ2-7; D is perhaps TRBD1 (5 bases). The CDR3 runs 12 residues. Trimming shortened V by 10 bases and J by 2 bases, and 12 bases separated the two germline ends. The germline gives CDR1 ENHRY, CDR2 SYGVKD.

V usage is TRBV6-5 and J usage is TRBJ2-2; D perhaps matches TRBD2 (6 bases). The germline V gene encodes CDR1 MNHEY and CDR2 SVGAGI. The V end lost 11 bases, the J end lost 0 bases, and 19 bases lay between the germline ends. The CDR3 is 16 amino acids. CDR3 DNA sequence: TGTGCCGGCATCAGAGCGGGTATCGCGAACACCGGGGAGCTGTTTTTT. Its translation: CAGIRAGIANTGELFF.